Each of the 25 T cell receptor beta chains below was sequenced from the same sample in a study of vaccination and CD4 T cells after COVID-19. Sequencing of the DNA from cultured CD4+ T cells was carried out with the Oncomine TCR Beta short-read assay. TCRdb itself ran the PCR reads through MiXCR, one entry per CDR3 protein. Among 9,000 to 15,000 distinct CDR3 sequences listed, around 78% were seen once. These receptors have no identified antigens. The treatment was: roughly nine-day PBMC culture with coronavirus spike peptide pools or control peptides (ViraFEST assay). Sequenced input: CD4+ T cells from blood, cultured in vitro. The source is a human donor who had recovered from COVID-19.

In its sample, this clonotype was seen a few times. The CDR3 loop is CASSRDKSYGYTF. CDR3 bases: TGTGCCAGCAGTCGCGACAAAAGCTATGGCTACACCTTC. This chain connects TRBV6-1 to TRBJ1-2; D is undetermined. CDR1 and CDR2 (germline): MNHNS, SASEGT. The CDR3 sequence is 13 residues long. With 5 bases removed from V and 4 bases from J, the gap between germline ends came to 11 bases.

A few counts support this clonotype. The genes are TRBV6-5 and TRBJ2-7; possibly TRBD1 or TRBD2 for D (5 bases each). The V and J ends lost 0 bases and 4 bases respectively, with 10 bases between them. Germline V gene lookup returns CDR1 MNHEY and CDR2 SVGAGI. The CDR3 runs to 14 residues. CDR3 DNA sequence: TGTGCCAGCAGTTACTCGGCCAGGGAGTACGAGCAGTACTTC. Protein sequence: CASSYSAREYEQYF.

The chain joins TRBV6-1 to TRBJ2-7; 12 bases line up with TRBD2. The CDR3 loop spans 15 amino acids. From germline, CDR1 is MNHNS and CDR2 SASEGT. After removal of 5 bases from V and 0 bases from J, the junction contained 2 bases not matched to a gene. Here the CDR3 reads CASSRLAGASYEQYF. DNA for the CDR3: TGTGCCAGCAGTCGACTAGCGGGGGCCTCCTACGAGCAGTACTTC.

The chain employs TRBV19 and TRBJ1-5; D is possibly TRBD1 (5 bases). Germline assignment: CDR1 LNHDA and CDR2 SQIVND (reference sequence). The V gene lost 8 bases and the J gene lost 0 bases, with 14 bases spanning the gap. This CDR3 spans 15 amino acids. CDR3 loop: CASAPTAYSNQPQHF. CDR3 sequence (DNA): TGTGCCAGTGCCCCGACAGCTTATAGCAATCAGCCCCAGCATTTT.

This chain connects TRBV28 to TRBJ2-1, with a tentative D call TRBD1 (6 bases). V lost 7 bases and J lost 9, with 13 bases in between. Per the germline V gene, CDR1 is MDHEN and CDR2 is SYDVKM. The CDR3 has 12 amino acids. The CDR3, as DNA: TGTGCCAGCAAAGGACAGATCGGTGAGCAGTTCTTC. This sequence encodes CASKGQIGEQFF.

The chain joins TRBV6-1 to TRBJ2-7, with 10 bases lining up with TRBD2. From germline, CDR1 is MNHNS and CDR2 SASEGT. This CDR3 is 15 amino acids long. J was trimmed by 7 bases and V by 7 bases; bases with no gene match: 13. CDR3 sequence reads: CASKGSGREWDEQYF. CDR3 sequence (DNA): TGTGCCAGCAAGGGCAGCGGGAGGGAGTGGGATGAGCAGTACTTC.

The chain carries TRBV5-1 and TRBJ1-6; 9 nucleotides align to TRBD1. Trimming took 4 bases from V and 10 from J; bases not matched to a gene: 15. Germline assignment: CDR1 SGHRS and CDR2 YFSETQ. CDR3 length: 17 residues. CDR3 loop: CASSLEPGTGFVSPLHF. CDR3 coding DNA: TGCGCCAGCAGCCTAGAACCCGGGACAGGGTTCGTGTCACCCCTCCACTTT.

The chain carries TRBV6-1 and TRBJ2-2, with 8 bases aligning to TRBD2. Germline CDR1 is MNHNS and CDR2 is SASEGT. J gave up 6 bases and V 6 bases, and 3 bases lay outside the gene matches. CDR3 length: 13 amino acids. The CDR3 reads CASRGLGPGELFF. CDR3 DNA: TGTGCCAGCAGGGGACTAGGTCCCGGGGAGCTGTTTTTT.

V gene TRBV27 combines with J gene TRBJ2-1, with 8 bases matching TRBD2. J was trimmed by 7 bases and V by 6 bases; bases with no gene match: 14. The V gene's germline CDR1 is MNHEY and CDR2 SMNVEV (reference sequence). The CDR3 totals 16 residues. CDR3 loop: CASSLIAGTTSNEQFF. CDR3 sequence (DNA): TGTGCCAGCAGCCTTATAGCGGGGACTACAAGTAATGAGCAGTTCTTC.

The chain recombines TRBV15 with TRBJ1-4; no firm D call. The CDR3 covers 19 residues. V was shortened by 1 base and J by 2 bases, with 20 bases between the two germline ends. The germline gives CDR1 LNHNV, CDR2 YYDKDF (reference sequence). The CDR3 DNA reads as TGTGCCACCAGCAGAGTGAAAGCCCAAGGGTCTCCGACTAATGAAAAACTGTTTTTT. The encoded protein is CATSRVKAQGSPTNEKLFF.

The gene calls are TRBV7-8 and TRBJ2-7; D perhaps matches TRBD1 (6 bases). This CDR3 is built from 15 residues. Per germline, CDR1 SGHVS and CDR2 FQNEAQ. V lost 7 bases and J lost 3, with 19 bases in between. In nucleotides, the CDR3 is TGTGCCAGCACCTGGACAGAAATACCCCACTACGAGCAGTACTTC. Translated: CASTWTEIPHYEQYF.

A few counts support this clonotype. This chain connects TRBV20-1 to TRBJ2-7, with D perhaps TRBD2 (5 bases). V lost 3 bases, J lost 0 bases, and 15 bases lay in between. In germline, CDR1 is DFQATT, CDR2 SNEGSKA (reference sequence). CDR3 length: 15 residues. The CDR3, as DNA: TGCAGTGCTAGTTCTCCCGGACTGGACTCCTACGAGCAGTACTTC. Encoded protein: CSASSPGLDSYEQYF.

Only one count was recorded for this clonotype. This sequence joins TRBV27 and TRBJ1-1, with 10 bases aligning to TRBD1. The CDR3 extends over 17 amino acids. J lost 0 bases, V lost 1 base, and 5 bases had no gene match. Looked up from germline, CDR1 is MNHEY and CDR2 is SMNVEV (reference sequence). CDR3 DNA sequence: TGTGCCAGCAGTTTATTGACAGGGGGCAACATGAACACTGAAGCTTTCTTT. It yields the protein CASSLLTGGNMNTEAFF.

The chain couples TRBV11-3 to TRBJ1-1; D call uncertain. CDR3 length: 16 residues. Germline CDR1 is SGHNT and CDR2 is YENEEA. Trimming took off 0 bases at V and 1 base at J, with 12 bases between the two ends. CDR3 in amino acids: CASSLDQPEENTEAFF. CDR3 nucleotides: TGTGCCAGCAGCTTAGATCAGCCGGAAGAGAACACTGAAGCTTTCTTT. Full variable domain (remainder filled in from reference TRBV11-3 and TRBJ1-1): EAGVVQSPRYKIIEKKQPVAFWCNPISGHNTLYWYLQNLGQGPELLIRYENEEAVDDSQLPKDRFSAERLKGVDSTLKIQPAELGDSAVYLCASSLDQPEENTEAFFGQGTRLTVV.

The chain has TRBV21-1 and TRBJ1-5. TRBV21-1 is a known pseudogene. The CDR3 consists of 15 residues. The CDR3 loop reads CASTLATRPNQPQHF. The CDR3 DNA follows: TGTGCCAGCACCCTAGCGACAAGACCCAATCAGCCCCAGCATTTT.

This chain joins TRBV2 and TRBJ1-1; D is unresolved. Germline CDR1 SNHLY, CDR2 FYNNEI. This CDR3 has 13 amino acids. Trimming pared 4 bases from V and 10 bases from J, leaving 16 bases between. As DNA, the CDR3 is TGTGCCAGCAGTGGAGCCTGGGTGGGCCGAGCTTTCTTT. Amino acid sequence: CASSGAWVGRAFF. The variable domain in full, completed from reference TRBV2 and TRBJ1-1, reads EPEVTQTPSHQVTQMGQEVILRCVPISNHLYFYWYRQILGQKVEFLVSFYNNEISEKSEIFDDQFSVERPDGSNFTLKIRSTKLEDSAMYFCASSGAWVGRAFFGQGTRLTVV.

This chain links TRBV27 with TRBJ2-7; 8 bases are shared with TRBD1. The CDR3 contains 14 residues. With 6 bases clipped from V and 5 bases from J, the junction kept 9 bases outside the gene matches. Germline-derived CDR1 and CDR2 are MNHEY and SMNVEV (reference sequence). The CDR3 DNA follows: TGTGCCAGCAGACCCGGGACAGGCTCACACGAGCAGTACTTC. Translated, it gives CASRPGTGSHEQYF.

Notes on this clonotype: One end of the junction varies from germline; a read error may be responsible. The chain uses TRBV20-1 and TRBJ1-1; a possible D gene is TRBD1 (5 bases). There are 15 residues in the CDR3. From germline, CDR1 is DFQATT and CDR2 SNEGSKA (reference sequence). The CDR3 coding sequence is TGCAGTGCTAGACTGGACGGCAGGGCAACCACTAAAGCTTTCTTT. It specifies CSARLDGRATTKAFF.

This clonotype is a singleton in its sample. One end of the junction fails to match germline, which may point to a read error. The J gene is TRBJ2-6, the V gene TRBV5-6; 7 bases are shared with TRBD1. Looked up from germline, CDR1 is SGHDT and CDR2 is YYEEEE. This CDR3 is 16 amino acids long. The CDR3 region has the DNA TGTGCCAGCAGCTTGACAGGGGCCCCTGGGGCCAACGCCCTGACTTTC. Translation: CASSLTGAPGANALTF.

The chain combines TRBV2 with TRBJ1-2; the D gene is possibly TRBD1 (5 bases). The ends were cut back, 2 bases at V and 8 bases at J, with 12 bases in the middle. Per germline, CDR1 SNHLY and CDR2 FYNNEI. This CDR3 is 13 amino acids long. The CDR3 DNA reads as TGTGCCAGCAGTGAACAGGGAATGAAGGGCTACACCTTC. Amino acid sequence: CASSEQGMKGYTF.

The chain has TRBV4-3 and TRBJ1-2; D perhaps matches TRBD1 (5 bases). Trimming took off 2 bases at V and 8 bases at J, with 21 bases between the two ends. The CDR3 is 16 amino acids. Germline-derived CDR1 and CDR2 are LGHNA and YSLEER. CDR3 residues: CASSQLRGTSAGGYTF. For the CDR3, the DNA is TGCGCCAGCAGCCAACTACGCGGGACTTCGGCGGGAGGCTACACCTTC.

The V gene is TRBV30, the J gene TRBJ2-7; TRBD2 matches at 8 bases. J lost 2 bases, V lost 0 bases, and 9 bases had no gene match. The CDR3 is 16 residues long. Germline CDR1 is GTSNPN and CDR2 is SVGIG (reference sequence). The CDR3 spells CAWSVRASGSPYEQYF. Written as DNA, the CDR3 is TGTGCCTGGAGTGTAAGGGCTAGCGGGTCCCCCTACGAGCAGTACTTC.

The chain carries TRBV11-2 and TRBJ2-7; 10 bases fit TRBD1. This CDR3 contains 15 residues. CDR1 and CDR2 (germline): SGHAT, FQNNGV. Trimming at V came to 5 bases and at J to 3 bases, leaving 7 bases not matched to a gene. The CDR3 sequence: CASSRDRGRIYEQYF. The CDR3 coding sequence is TGTGCCAGCAGCCGAGACAGGGGGCGAATCTACGAGCAGTACTTC.

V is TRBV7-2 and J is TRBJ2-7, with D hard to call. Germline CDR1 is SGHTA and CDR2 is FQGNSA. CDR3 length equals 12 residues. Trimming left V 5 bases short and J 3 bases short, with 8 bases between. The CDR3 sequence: CASSQHRYEQYF. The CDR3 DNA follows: TGTGCCAGCAGCCAACACCGCTACGAGCAGTACTTC.

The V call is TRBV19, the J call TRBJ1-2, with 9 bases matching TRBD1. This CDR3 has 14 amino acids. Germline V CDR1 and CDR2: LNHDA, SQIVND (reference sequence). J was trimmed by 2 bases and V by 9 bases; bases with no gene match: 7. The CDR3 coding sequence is TGTGCCAGCCTACCGGGACAGGGAAACTATGGCTACACCTTC. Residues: CASLPGQGNYGYTF.